This TCR beta chain was sequenced in a study of blood T cell repertoires in COVID-19. In the study overall: From the United States, Italy and Spain came samples of acute and convalescent COVID-19. From T cells, B-cell-depleted T cells, or PBMCs came the material, which was cDNA or gDNA.

Germline V gives CDR1 MNHEY, CDR2 SVGAGI. The CDR3 is made up of 13 amino acids. J gave up 8 bases and V 10 bases, and 10 bases lay outside the gene matches. In the original processing: Estimated nucleated cell counts came from reference gene primer amplification. Assay: immunoSEQ multiplex PCR; the TCRdb copy retains only in-frame clones and omits some. The DNA gave D and trimming, while V, J and clone size come from that table. The table has 35,000 to 50,000 clones, about 79% seen once. This clonotype originated in a human donor with acute or convalescent COVID-19. The donor label of this sample is uncertain. The chain has TRBV6-5 and TRBJ2-1; 8 positions agree with TRBD1. Sequencing was done on a sample of peripheral blood. The CDR3 here is CATEDRVIHEQFF. CDR3 nucleotides: TGTGCCACCGAGGACAGGGTCATCCATGAGCAGTTCTTC.